These 20 T cell receptor beta chains originate from one sample sequenced in a study of tumor-infiltrating lymphocytes in primary liver carcinoma (dated by TCRdb to the late 2010s). Sequenced using an Illumina HiSeq 2500. A constant-region primer and ProtoScript II reverse transcriptase were used to reverse-transcribe TCRbeta-specific cDNA from roughly 0.55 ug total RNA. The TCRbeta libraries were prepared through three rounds of nested multiplex PCR following a slightly modified ARM-PCR procedure. The first two PCR rounds used multiplex TRBV1-TRBV30 forward primers with a Cbeta reverse primer, each for 10 cycles. Using fastp trimming at Q25 and MiXCR clonotype assembly, TCRdb reanalyzed the public sequencing data and kept in-frame beta chains. Here each entry gathers all rows of one CDR3 protein and keeps the most common genes and DNA. Across this sample there are approximately 210,000 distinct CDR3 sequences, with about two thirds seen only once. 6% to 8.5% of the sample is in the top ten clones.

RNA from unsorted whole blood was extracted with TRIzol reagent, and germline DNA was obtained with the DNeasy Blood & Tissue kit. Specimen: peripheral blood. The source of these receptors is a woman aged 60-70 years with primary liver carcinoma and hepatitis B virus infection.

This clonotype has just a few counts. The chain combines TRBV30 with TRBJ1-5; the D gene is possibly TRBD1 (5 bases). V gave up 2 bases and J gave up 7 bases, with 12 bases separating them. There are 13 residues in the CDR3. Germline assignment: CDR1 GTSNPN and CDR2 SVGIG (reference sequence). CDR3 in amino acids: CAWSQGQVQPQHF. For the CDR3, the DNA is TGTGCCTGGAGTCAGGGTCAAGTACAGCCCCAGCATTTT.

V is TRBV11-2 and J is TRBJ2-1; 7 bases fit TRBD2. The CDR3 has 16 residues. The germline CDR1 and CDR2 sequences are SGHAT and FQNNGV. Trimming took 5 bases from V and 8 from J; bases not matched to a gene: 15. CDR3 sequence: CASSPQIGLRGDEQFF. The DNA of the CDR3 is TGTGCCAGCAGCCCTCAAATCGGGCTTCGGGGGGATGAGCAGTTCTTC.

On this clonotype itself: One junction end disagrees with the germline gene, perhaps due to a read error. In DNA form, the CDR3 reads TGTGCCGGCAGCTCAGGAGACACCGCTGGGAATGAGCGGTTCTTC. It specifies CAGSSGDTAGNERFF. The rearrangement uses TRBV11-2 and TRBJ2-1; D gene unclear. The CDR3 is made up of 15 amino acids. Germline values: CDR1 SGHAT, CDR2 FQNNGV.

As to this clonotype: Given a much more abundant clone one base away, this may be a read error. The chain employs TRBV6-5 and TRBJ1-1; D gene unclear. The CDR3 loop spans 13 amino acids. Germline V gives CDR1 MNHEY, CDR2 SVGAGI. Trimming left V 10 bases short and J 1 base short, with 13 bases between. CDR3 amino acids: CATRRPGNTEAFF. In DNA form, the CDR3 reads TGTGCCACCAGGCGCCCCGGGAACACTGAAGCTTTCTTT.

This chain connects TRBV12-3 or TRBV12-4 to TRBJ2-5; D might be TRBD1 (6 bases). The germline V and J ends were trimmed by 3 bases and 7 bases, with 15 bases remaining between them. The CDR3 loop spans 14 amino acids. The CDR3: CASSLSGVPVTQYF. The CDR3 region has the DNA TGTGCCAGCAGTTTGTCAGGGGTGCCAGTGACCCAGTACTTC.

A note on this clonotype: The junction shows a germline mismatch at one end, possibly a read error. This chain connects TRBV12-3 or TRBV12-4 to TRBJ1-5; D is undetermined. The CDR3 length is 15 residues. The CDR3 sequence: CASSSRAGSNQPEYF. The CDR3 region has the DNA TGTGCCAGCAGTTCGAGGGCCGGGAGCAATCAGCCCGAGTATTTT.

The chain carries TRBV29-1 and TRBJ1-1; D not resolved. Germline lookup yields CDR1 SQVTM and CDR2 ANQGSEA. The CDR3 spans 12 residues. Trimming removed 8 bases at V and 1 base at J, with 11 bases between. The CDR3 region has the DNA TGCAGCCTCGAGGACGAGAACACTGAAGCTTTCTTT. Protein: CSLEDENTEAFF.

The chain couples TRBV4-1 to TRBJ2-5; the match to TRBD1 covers 8 bases. Per the germline V gene, CDR1 is MGHRA and CDR2 is YSYEKL. This CDR3 contains 19 residues. Trimming took 4 bases from V and 1 from J; bases not matched to a gene: 17. DNA for the CDR3: TGCGCCAGCAGCCTCGGGGTCAGGGGGCACACGGGTCCCCAAGAGACCCAGTACTTC. Its translation is CASSLGVRGHTGPQETQYF.

As regards this clonotype: The junction departs from germline at one end; a sequencing error may be responsible. V gene TRBV28 combines with J gene TRBJ2-4; D is tentatively TRBD1 or TRBD2 (5 bases each). CDR1 is MDHEN and CDR2 is SYDVKM in the germline V gene. This CDR3 contains 15 residues. Here the CDR3 DNA reads TGTGCCAGGAGTTCCCACGGGACAGCCAAAAACATTCAGTACTTC. It encodes CARSSHGTAKNIQYF.

About this clonotype itself: Since no conserved phenylalanine or tryptophan closes the CDR3, a read error is the likely cause. This chain uses TRBV11-3 with TRBJ2-1; 14 nucleotides align to TRBD2. V trimming: 5 bases; J trimming: 10 bases; junction bases outside the gene matches: 10. Germline CDR1 is SGHNT and CDR2 is YENEEA. This CDR3 is 16 amino acids long. CDR3: CASSPGTSGSKDEQFS. CDR3 in DNA: TGTGCCAGCAGCCCTGGGACTAGCGGGAGTAAGGACGAGCAGTTCTCC.

This clonotype was counted many times. V gene TRBV11-2 combines with J gene TRBJ2-1, with 8 bases matching TRBD2. V lost 7 bases to trimming and J lost 9 bases; unmatched junction nucleotides: 17. This CDR3 is built from 16 residues. Germline V gives CDR1 SGHAT, CDR2 FQNNGV. The CDR3 DNA sequence: TGTGCCAGCACCCCCCTTTTAGGAGCGGGAGACAGTGAGCAGTTCTTC. Encoded protein: CASTPLLGAGDSEQFF.

Regarding this clonotype: One end of the junction is discordant with germline, which a read error may explain. The chain employs TRBV4-1 and TRBJ2-1; TRBD1 matches 7 bases. The CDR3 loop spans 18 amino acids. The V gene's germline CDR1 is MGHRA and CDR2 YSYEKL. CDR3 in amino acids: CVSSQEGAGGSRYNEQFF. In DNA, the CDR3 is TGCGTCAGCAGCCAAGAGGGGGCGGGTGGGAGTAGGTACAATGAGCAGTTCTTC.

Notes on this clonotype: At one boundary the junction diverges from the germline segment, which might be a read error. This rearrangement joins TRBV6-2 or TRBV6-3 to TRBJ1-2; no clear D gene. This CDR3 is 12 amino acids long. The V gene's germline CDR1 is MNHEY and CDR2 SVGEGT. CDR3 bases: TGTACCAGCAGCCGACTAGGGTATGGCTACACCTTC. It is translated as CTSSRLGYGYTF.

Concerning this clonotype: The junction shows a germline mismatch at one end, possibly a read error. This sequence joins TRBV11-3 and TRBJ2-7; possible D gene TRBD2, 6 bases. CDR1 is SGHNT and CDR2 is YENEEA in the germline V gene. This CDR3 contains 14 residues. The CDR3 DNA reads TGTGCCAGCAGCTCTGCCGGGAGCTCCTACAAGCAGTACTTC. Translating gives CASSSAGSSYKQYF.

This clonotype was recorded at least ten times. The chain joins TRBV6-5 to TRBJ2-7, with a possible D match to TRBD1 (7 bases). Per germline, CDR1 MNHEY and CDR2 SVGAGI. The ends were cut back, 4 bases at V and 2 bases at J, with 12 bases in the middle. The CDR3 sequence is 14 residues long. The CDR3 DNA is TGTGCCAGCAGTTCCGGCAGGGGGGCCTACGAGCAGTACTTC. Its translation is CASSSGRGAYEQYF.

This clonotype was seen once. The final CDR3 position lacks the conserved phenylalanine or tryptophan, pointing to a likely read error. The chain carries TRBV7-9 and TRBJ2-3; a possible D gene is TRBD2 (6 bases). The CDR3 is made up of 12 amino acids. Germline V CDR1 and CDR2: SEHNR, FQNEAQ (reference sequence). This CDR3 is CAGSLREDTQYI. In DNA, the CDR3 is TGTGCCGGCAGCTTACGGGAGGATACGCAGTATATT.

Of note for this clonotype: A read error is possible here, since a much larger clone lies one base away. The rearrangement uses TRBV29-1 and TRBJ1-4; D not certain. The CDR3 contains 16 residues. Germline V CDR1 and CDR2: SQVTM, ANQGSEA. The chain's CDR3 is CSVVAGRMATNGKLFF. CDR3 DNA: TGCAGCGTTGTGGCAGGACGAATGGCAACTAATGGAAAACTGTTTTTT.

This clonotype was seen a few times. The chain has TRBV30 and TRBJ2-1; possibly TRBD2 for D (5 bases). Between the trimmed V and J ends, which lost 5 bases and 4 bases, there was a span of 12 bases. The germline gives CDR1 GTSNPN, CDR2 SVGIG (reference sequence). This CDR3 spans 13 amino acids. The CDR3 is CAWGETGYNEQFF. DNA of the CDR3: TGTGCCTGGGGGGAGACGGGTTACAATGAGCAGTTCTTC.

The chain links TRBV6-1 to TRBJ2-1; no definite D call. The V end lost 4 bases, the J end lost 8 bases, and 12 bases lay between the germline ends. Germline CDR1 reads MNHNS; CDR2 reads SASEGT. The CDR3 spans 13 residues. The CDR3 sequence: CASSVSRLDEQFF. The CDR3 coding sequence is TGTGCCAGCAGTGTTAGCCGGCTTGATGAGCAGTTCTTC.

Turning to this clonotype: Lacking the conserved final phenylalanine or tryptophan, this CDR3 likely reflects a read error. The chain is built from TRBV11-2 and TRBJ2-2; 10 bases map to TRBD1. The J segment lost 3 bases and the V segment lost 5 bases, leaving 6 bases of the junction unmatched. The germline CDR1 and CDR2 sequences are SGHAT and FQNNGV. The CDR3 runs 16 residues. The CDR3 is CASSVPGTGDTGELFI. CDR3 DNA: TGTGCCAGCAGCGTACCCGGGACAGGGGACACCGGGGAGCTGTTTATT.